These 10 T cell receptor beta chains were all obtained from the same sample, sequenced in a study of blood T cell repertoires in COVID-19. Sequencing was performed with immunoSEQ multiplex PCR; in TCRdb, only in-frame clones are kept and a portion is missing. Of 200,000 to 250,000 clones in the sample, just over 90% were seen once. Sequenced material: PBMCs or T cells enriched from blood (not recorded which). The receptor source for this set is a woman between 18 and 29 years old who had recovered from COVID-19.

The chain has TRBV4-2 and TRBJ1-1, with a tentative D call TRBD1 (6 bases). V lost 4 bases and J 1 base, leaving 10 bases between the germline ends. Germline values: CDR1 LGHNA, CDR2 YNFKEQ. The CDR3 sequence is 14 residues long. The CDR3 protein is CASSRVGQNTEAFF. CDR3 bases: TGTGCCAGCAGCCGCGTGGGACAGAACACTGAAGCTTTCTTT.

The chain joins TRBV12-3 or TRBV12-4 to TRBJ1-1; D is ambiguous. The CDR3 covers 13 residues. Trimming removed 1 base at V and 9 bases at J, with 12 bases between. The CDR3: CASSLGGVGKAFF. For the CDR3, the DNA is TGTGCCAGCAGTTTAGGCGGGGTAGGAAAAGCTTTCTTT.

The chain has TRBV5-1 and TRBJ1-1; D is ambiguous. Germline V gives CDR1 SGHRS, CDR2 YFSETQ. The V and J ends lost 2 bases and 0 bases respectively, with 8 bases between them. The CDR3 is 14 amino acids. The CDR3 DNA sequence: TGCGCCAGCAGCTTCACCAGGTTGAACACTGAAGCTTTCTTT. Translation: CASSFTRLNTEAFF.

The rearrangement uses TRBV7-8 and TRBJ2-4; unclear D gene. The CDR3 contains 11 residues. Between the trimmed V and J ends, which lost 5 bases and 6 bases, there was a span of 5 bases. Germline lookup yields CDR1 SGHVS and CDR2 FQNEAQ. The CDR3 DNA is TGTGCCAGCAGCCTATTAAACATTCAGTACTTC. This gives the protein CASSLLNIQYF.

In DNA form, the CDR3 reads TGTGCCAGCAGTTTGTACACCACTGACAGGGTCATAGGTTCACCCCTCCACTTT. This gives the protein CASSLYTTDRVIGSPLHF. The chain uses TRBV27 and TRBJ1-6; 7 bases are shared with TRBD1. With V trimmed by 3 bases and J by 9 bases, 17 bases remained unmatched. The CDR3 runs to 18 residues. In germline, CDR1 is MNHEY, CDR2 SMNVEV (reference sequence).

V and J are TRBV3-1 (or the pseudogene TRBV3-2) and TRBJ2-2; a possible D gene is TRBD2 (6 bases). The CDR3 contains 17 residues. V dropped 4 bases and J dropped 5 bases, with 20 bases sitting between them. Per the germline V gene, CDR1 is LGHDT and CDR2 is YNNKEL (reference sequence). For the CDR3, the DNA is TGTGCCAGCAGCCTAACCCCTGCGGGAACCGGTACCGGGGAGCTGTTTTTT. This translates into CASSLTPAGTGTGELFF.

The chain uses TRBV3-1 (or the pseudogene TRBV3-2) and TRBJ2-6; D is ambiguous. Germline CDR1 and CDR2: LGHDT and YNNKEL (reference sequence). This CDR3 comprises 17 residues. V lost 0 bases and J lost 0, with 9 bases in between. The DNA for the CDR3 is TGTGCCAGCAGCCAAGAGTCAAGCTCCTCTGGGGCCAACGTCCTGACTTTC. It is translated as CASSQESSSSGANVLTF.

Here the CDR3 DNA reads TGTGCCAGCAGCTTAGCCAGGGGATGGGGAGAAAAACTGTTTTTT. The encoded protein is CASSLARGWGEKLFF. This rearrangement joins TRBV7-2 to TRBJ1-4, with D tentatively TRBD1 (6 bases). CDR3 size: 15 residues. V lost 0 bases, J lost 8 bases, and 13 bases lay in between. Looked up from germline, CDR1 is SGHTA and CDR2 is FQGNSA.

Concerning this clone: Other DNA sequences in the sample encode the same CDR3. The gene calls are TRBV18 and TRBJ1-1, with 8 bases that match TRBD1. V dropped 3 bases and J dropped 0; count of bases not matched to a gene: 3. The CDR3 is 15 residues long. Germline assignment: CDR1 KGHSH and CDR2 LQKENI. The CDR3 DNA reads TGTGCCAGCTCACCGGGGACAGGAATGAACACTGAAGCTTTCTTT. This encodes CASSPGTGMNTEAFF. The entire variable domain, with the rest obtained from reference TRBV18 and TRBJ1-1, is as follows: NAGVMQNPRHLVRRRGQEARLRCSPMKGHSHVYWYRQLPEEGLKFMVYLQKENIIDESGMPKERFSAEFPKEGPSILRIQQVVRGDSAAYFCASSPGTGMNTEAFFGQGTRLTVV.

The chain employs TRBV28 and TRBJ1-1; 10 nucleotides align to TRBD1. The CDR3 has 14 residues. J was trimmed by 5 bases and V by 6 bases; bases with no gene match: 6. Germline V gives CDR1 MDHEN, CDR2 SYDVKM. The CDR3: CASSRDRGGTEAFF. The CDR3 DNA sequence: TGTGCCAGCAGCCGGGACAGGGGAGGGACTGAAGCTTTCTTT.